This T cell receptor (beta chain) was captured by sequencing in a study of beta chain features in type 1 diabetes. Study-level results: The study found moderately but significantly shorter TCRB CDR3s in all four CD4+ subsets of Type 1 diabetes patients.

This clone was seen only a few times. Its antigen is unidentified. CDR3 size: 15 residues. The germline V and J ends were trimmed by 2 bases and 1 base, with 7 bases remaining between them. Germline-derived CDR1 and CDR2 are SGDLS and YYNGEE. As every portion of the isolated RNA was reverse transcribed, the sequencing read expressed TCRB transcripts. Produced via immunoSEQ multiplex PCR; TCRdb's table is partial and in-frame only. The data hold approximately 280,000 clones, with approximately 16% observed a single time. The rearrangement links TRBV9 to TRBJ2-6; D is unresolved. The receptor comes from a man between 18 and 35 years old with type 1 diabetes. Sequencing was done on a sample of naive CD4+ T cells from blood. The chain's CDR3 is CASSVRSSGANVLTF. As DNA, the CDR3 is TGTGCCAGCAGCGTTAGGAGTTCTGGGGCCAACGTCCTGACTTTC.